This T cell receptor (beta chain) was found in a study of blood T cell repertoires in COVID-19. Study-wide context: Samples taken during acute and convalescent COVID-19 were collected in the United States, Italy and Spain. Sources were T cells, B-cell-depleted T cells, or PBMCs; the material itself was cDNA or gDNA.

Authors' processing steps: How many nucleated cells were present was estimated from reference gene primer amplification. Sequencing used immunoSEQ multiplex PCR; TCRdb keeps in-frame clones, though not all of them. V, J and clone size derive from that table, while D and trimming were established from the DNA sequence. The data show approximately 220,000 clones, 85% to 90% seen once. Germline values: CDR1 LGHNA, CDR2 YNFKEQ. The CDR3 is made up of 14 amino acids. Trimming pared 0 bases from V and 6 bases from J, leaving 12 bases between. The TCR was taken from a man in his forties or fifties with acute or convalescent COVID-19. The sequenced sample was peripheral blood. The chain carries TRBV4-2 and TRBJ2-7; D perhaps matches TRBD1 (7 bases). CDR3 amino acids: CASSQEGQRVEQYF. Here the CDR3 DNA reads TGTGCCAGCAGCCAAGAGGGACAGCGGGTCGAGCAGTACTTC.